The source of this T cell receptor (beta chain) is a study of cytomegalovirus exposure and HLA in healthy donors. PCR amplification relied on 60 Vbeta primers (plus 13 Jbeta primers). Profiled with immunoSEQ multiplex PCR; TCRdb holds only in-frame clones, not every one. Among 150,000 to 200,000 clones listed, around 83% were seen once. CDR3 length: 12 amino acids. Germline-derived CDR1 and CDR2 are LNHDA and SQIVND (reference sequence). V was clipped by 7 bases and J by 6 bases; unmatched bases: 0. This sequence joins TRBV19 and TRBJ1-6, with TRBD1 matching 7 bases. This TCR derives from a woman younger than 30 in good health and CMV-seronegative. The sample was PBMCs. CDR3 DNA sequence: TGTGCCAGTAACAGGGGTAATTCACCCCTCCACTTT. Translated, it gives CASNRGNSPLHF.